A single sample is the source of the 14 T cell receptor beta chains below, sequenced in a study of T cells in Graves' hyperthyroidism and ophthalmopathy. Template material for amplifying TCR beta CDR3 regions consisted of RNA transcripts. HTBI primers were used for first-round RT-PCR of the TCR CDR3. A single record per CDR3 protein comes from TCRdb applying MiXCR to the multiplex PCR reads. Found here are 650,000 to 750,000 distinct CDR3 sequences, 14% of them singletons; the top ten hold 10%. Sequencing used blood. All receptors derive from a woman younger than 30 with Graves' hyperthyroidism.

The chain uses TRBV9 and TRBJ2-5; 11 bases align to TRBD2. In germline, CDR1 is SGDLS, CDR2 YYNGEE. The CDR3 is made up of 13 amino acids. V lost 4 bases and J lost 11; bases outside the gene matches: 7. For the CDR3, the DNA is TGTGCCAGCAGCTCCGGGACTAGCGGAAGTCAGTACTTC. This gives the protein CASSSGTSGSQYF. Filled out from reference TRBV9 and TRBJ2-5, the complete variable domain reads DSGVTQTPKHLITATGQRVTLRCSPRSGDLSVYWYQQSLDQGLQFLIQYYNGEERAKGNILERFSAQQFPDLHSELNLSSLELGDSALYFCASSSGTSGSQYFGPGTRLLVL.

In this sample, this clonotype turned up a few times. This chain links TRBV20-1 with TRBJ1-1; TRBD1 matches 11 bases. This CDR3 has 18 residues. The V segment lost 0 bases and the J segment 1 base; nucleotides outside the gene matches: 10. Per the germline V gene, CDR1 is DFQATT and CDR2 is SNEGSKA (reference sequence). The chain's CDR3 is CSARDPRTGGFGNTEAFF. As DNA, the CDR3 is TGCAGTGCTAGAGATCCCAGGACAGGGGGCTTCGGGAACACTGAAGCTTTCTTT.

The genes are TRBV20-1 and TRBJ2-7, with D hard to call. Trimming removed 5 bases from V and 7 bases from J, with 24 bases in between. Germline CDR1 DFQATT, CDR2 SNEGSKA (reference sequence). The CDR3 spans 15 residues. The CDR3, as DNA: TGCAGTGCTGCTCCCATAGAGCGAAAAGCCTGGGAGCAGTACTTC. Its protein is CSAAPIERKAWEQYF.

This chain links TRBV20-1 with TRBJ2-3; 12 nucleotides match TRBD2. Germline trimming cut 5 bases from V and 5 bases from J; bases unmatched to any gene: 8. Germline CDR1 reads DFQATT; CDR2 reads SNEGSKA (reference sequence). This CDR3 contains 15 residues. In nucleotides, the CDR3 is TGCAGTGCTCCCCTAGCGGGAGGGCGTGGAGATACGCAGTATTTT. Amino acids: CSAPLAGGRGDTQYF.

This clonotype came up many times. The V call is TRBV12-3 or TRBV12-4, the J call TRBJ1-2; 9 positions match TRBD1. Trimming cost V 6 bases and J 10 bases; bases outside gene matches: 9. The CDR3 has 13 amino acids. CDR3 residues: CASRGTGSFVYTF. The CDR3, as DNA: TGTGCCAGCAGGGGGACAGGGAGTTTCGTCTACACCTTC.

This clonotype was detected many times. The chain joins TRBV18 to TRBJ2-2, with D tentatively TRBD2 (6 bases). The V end lost 0 bases, the J end lost 4 bases, and 6 bases lay between the germline ends. CDR1 and CDR2 (germline): KGHSH, LQKENI. The CDR3 loop spans 14 amino acids. The chain's CDR3 is CASSPPSGTGELFF. CDR3 nucleotide sequence: TGTGCCAGCTCACCACCTAGCGGCACCGGGGAGCTGTTTTTT.

The rearrangement links TRBV6-2 or TRBV6-3 to TRBJ2-7, with no clear D. The ends were cut back, 0 bases at V and 5 bases at J, with 23 bases in the middle. CDR3 length: 18 residues. CDR1 is MNHEY and CDR2 is SVGEGT in the germline V gene. The CDR3 DNA reads TGTGCCAGCAGTTACTCGATTGGACCGGACCCCACTAAGGACGAGCAGTACTTC. Protein product: CASSYSIGPDPTKDEQYF.

This clonotype was picked up a small number of times. The final CDR3 position lacks the conserved phenylalanine or tryptophan, pointing to a likely read error. The chain couples TRBV7-2 to TRBJ1-2; D is perhaps TRBD1 (5 bases). CDR3 size: 13 residues. Germline CDR1 and CDR2: SGHTA and FQGNSA. V lost 5 bases and J 6 bases, leaving 13 bases between the germline ends. CDR3: CASSLIPGDGYTL. Here the CDR3 DNA reads TGTGCCAGCAGCCTAATTCCGGGGGATGGCTACACCCTC.

This sequence joins TRBV6-5 and TRBJ2-1; 15 positions match TRBD2. The V segment lost 4 bases and the J segment 4 bases; nucleotides outside the gene matches: 5. This CDR3 has 17 amino acids. Germline CDR1 and CDR2: MNHEY and SVGAGI. Written as DNA, the CDR3 is TGTGCCAGCAGTTCCCTCGGGACTAGCGGGAGGTACAATGAGCAGTTCTTC. Residues: CASSSLGTSGRYNEQFF.

Turning to this clonotype: This clone may be a read error of a much larger clone one base away. This chain connects TRBV3-1 to TRBJ2-3; maybe TRBD2 (6 bases). The V end lost 4 bases, the J end lost 4 bases, and 9 bases lay between the germline ends. The germline gives CDR1 LGHDT, CDR2 YNNKEL (reference sequence). The CDR3 is made up of 13 amino acids. CDR3 in amino acids: CASSRTIADTQYF. The CDR3 DNA is TGTGCCAGCAGCCGGACTATCGCAGATACGCAGTATTTT.

This clonotype was recorded many times. V and J are TRBV3-1 and TRBJ2-5; D perhaps matches TRBD1 (5 bases). Trimming took 7 bases from V and 0 from J, leaving 9 bases between them. The CDR3 has 13 amino acids. Per germline, CDR1 LGHDT and CDR2 YNNKEL (reference sequence). This CDR3 is CASTYRYQETQYF. Here the CDR3 DNA reads TGTGCCAGCACATACAGGTACCAAGAGACCCAGTACTTC.

On this clonotype itself: This sequence may be a read error, since a much larger clone differs from it by one base. The chain recombines TRBV7-9 with TRBJ2-1, with TRBD2 identical over 12 bases. Unmatched junction bases numbered 2, after V lost 5 bases and J lost 6 bases. The germline gives CDR1 SEHNR, CDR2 FQNEAQ (reference sequence). The CDR3 length is 14 residues. The CDR3 here is CASSASGRANEQFF. DNA for the CDR3: TGTGCCAGCAGCGCTAGCGGGAGGGCCAATGAGCAGTTCTTC.

This clonotype was recorded at least ten times. V and J are TRBV28 and TRBJ2-7; D possibly corresponds to TRBD2 (6 bases). Trimming left V 2 bases short and J 0 bases short, with 11 bases between. This CDR3 has 15 amino acids. Germline-derived CDR1 and CDR2 are MDHEN and SYDVKM. DNA for the CDR3: TGTGCCAGCAGTTTAGGTAGCGGTGCCTCCTACGAGCAGTACTTC. Protein sequence: CASSLGSGASYEQYF.

This clonotype was counted between two and nine times. The CDR3 reads CSVPKDGTYEQYF. CDR3 DNA sequence: TGCAGTGTCCCCAAGGACGGGACCTACGAGCAGTACTTC. The chain recombines TRBV20-1 with TRBJ2-7; weak D call: TRBD2 (5 bases). With 7 bases removed from V and 2 bases from J, the gap between germline ends came to 15 bases. Germline CDR1 DFQATT, CDR2 SNEGSKA (reference sequence). The CDR3 has 13 amino acids.